A single sample gave rise to the 21 T cell receptor beta chains below, sequenced in a study of identical twins. MiXCR, run by TCRdb on the 5' RACE reads, gives a single entry per CDR3 protein. The table has about 390,000 distinct CDR3 sequences, about 9% seen once. Sequenced sample: naive T cells sorted from blood. The source of these receptors is a woman aged 45 to 65 in good health.

In its sample, this clonotype was seen many times. This chain uses TRBV29-1 with TRBJ2-3, with D perhaps TRBD1 or TRBD2 (7 bases each). CDR3 size: 14 residues. Germline V gene sequence: CDR1 SQVTM, CDR2 ANQGSEA. The CDR3 spells CSGWEGTESDTQYF. In DNA, the CDR3 is TGCAGTGGATGGGAGGGGACAGAATCAGATACGCAGTATTTT.

The chain has TRBV20-1 and TRBJ2-3; weak D call: TRBD1 (6 bases). The CDR3 totals 14 residues. Trimming cost V 2 bases and J 5 bases, with 14 bases left between them. CDR1 is DFQATT, CDR2 SNEGSKA, per germline (reference sequence). The DNA of the CDR3 is TGCAGTGCTAGACCTCTAGGGGGTGGAGATACGCAGTATTTT. It encodes CSARPLGGGDTQYF.

The rearrangement uses TRBV2 and TRBJ2-2; no clear D. Trimming removed 3 bases at V and 3 bases at J, with 8 bases between. Per the germline V gene, CDR1 is SNHLY and CDR2 is FYNNEI. The CDR3 is 14 amino acids. CDR3 amino acids: CASSETGDTGELFF. The CDR3 region has the DNA TGTGCCAGCAGTGAGACTGGAGACACCGGGGAGCTGTTTTTT.

This clonotype was observed at least ten times. The rearrangement uses TRBV20-1 and TRBJ2-2; 10 bases map to TRBD2. CDR1 and CDR2 from the germline V gene are DFQATT and SNEGSKA (reference sequence). The CDR3 is made up of 15 amino acids. J gave up 5 bases and V 4 bases, and 7 bases lay outside the gene matches. The CDR3: CSAKASGRETGELFF. In DNA, the CDR3 is TGCAGTGCTAAGGCTAGCGGGAGAGAAACCGGGGAGCTGTTTTTT.

This rearrangement joins TRBV4-2 to TRBJ1-2, with D uncertain. Germline V CDR1 and CDR2: LGHNA, YNFKEQ. The CDR3 sequence is 14 residues long. Trimming took 0 bases from V and 7 from J, leaving 12 bases between them. The CDR3 sequence is CASSQEGRPLGYTF. In nucleotides, the CDR3 is TGTGCCAGCAGCCAAGAGGGCCGACCCCTTGGCTACACCTTC.

This clonotype was detected a few times. The gene calls are TRBV16 and TRBJ2-1; D is unclear. The germline V and J ends were trimmed by 4 bases and 0 bases, with 7 bases remaining between them. Germline assignment: CDR1 KGHSY and CDR2 FQNENV. The CDR3 spans 14 residues. The CDR3 nucleotides read TGTGCCAGCAGCCTATCCCCCTCCTACAATGAGCAGTTCTTC. Its translation: CASSLSPSYNEQFF.

V gene TRBV3-1 combines with J gene TRBJ2-5, with D unresolved. From germline, CDR1 is LGHDT and CDR2 YNNKEL (reference sequence). V shed 1 base and J shed 0 bases, with 9 bases lying between them. This CDR3 has 15 residues. In DNA, the CDR3 is TGTGCCAGCAGCCAAGCGCCCACCAACCAAGAGACCCAGTACTTC. Its protein product is CASSQAPTNQETQYF.

This clonotype was detected a few times. The rearrangement links TRBV11-3 to TRBJ1-2, with 8 nucleotides matching TRBD1. CDR3 length: 16 residues. J gave up 6 bases and V 1 base, and 10 bases lay outside the gene matches. Germline CDR1 SGHNT, CDR2 YENEEA. CDR3 residues: CASSLARDRFSDGYTF. The CDR3 DNA reads as TGTGCCAGCAGCTTAGCCAGGGACAGGTTCTCGGATGGCTACACCTTC. Filled out from reference TRBV11-3 and TRBJ1-2, the complete variable domain reads EAGVVQSPRYKIIEKKQPVAFWCNPISGHNTLYWYLQNLGQGPELLIRYENEEAVDDSQLPKDRFSAERLKGVDSTLKIQPAELGDSAVYLCASSLARDRFSDGYTFGSGTRLTVV.

The chain employs TRBV10-3 and TRBJ1-2; perhaps TRBD1 as D (5 bases). V was pared by 8 bases and J by 4 bases, with 17 bases between. Germline loops: CDR1 ENHRY, CDR2 SYGVKD. The CDR3 is 14 residues long. The CDR3 region is CAIFESRGSYGYTF. CDR3 sequence (DNA): TGTGCCATCTTTGAGTCGAGGGGATCCTATGGCTACACCTTC.

This clonotype has more than one count but fewer than ten. This chain connects TRBV5-1 to TRBJ1-1, with 7 nucleotides matching TRBD1. The CDR3 is 16 residues long. Per germline, CDR1 SGHRS and CDR2 YFSETQ. With 2 bases clipped from V and 4 bases from J, the junction kept 11 bases outside the gene matches. The CDR3 DNA reads as TGCGCCAGCAGCTTAATACGGTACAGGGGAAGCACTGAAGCTTTCTTT. Its translation is CASSLIRYRGSTEAFF.

This clonotype was observed a handful of times. CDR3 sequence (DNA): TGCAGCGTTGAAGAAGCCACCCCCAATGAGCAGTTCTTC. Protein: CSVEEATPNEQFF. The chain has TRBV29-1 and TRBJ2-1; D call uncertain. The ends were cut back, 0 bases at V and 6 bases at J, with 9 bases in the middle. CDR3 size: 13 residues. The germline gives CDR1 SQVTM, CDR2 ANQGSEA.

The chain combines TRBV10-3 with TRBJ2-5; the match to TRBD1 covers 9 bases. Looked up from germline, CDR1 is ENHRY and CDR2 is SYGVKD. Trimming cost V 11 bases and J 5 bases; bases outside gene matches: 9. This CDR3 spans 13 amino acids. CDR3 bases: TGTGCCTCGAGGGACAGGGTCGCGGAGACCCAGTACTTC. It yields the protein CASRDRVAETQYF.

J is TRBJ2-1 and V is TRBV6-9; TRBD2 is a possible D gene (6 bases). The CDR3 contains 18 residues. With 2 bases removed from V and 0 bases from J, the gap between germline ends came to 17 bases. Germline V CDR1 and CDR2: MNHGY, SVAAGI. The CDR3 nucleotides read TGTGCCAGCAGTTATCACCCGGACGGGGGAACCTCCTACAATGAGCAGTTCTTC. Amino acid sequence: CASSYHPDGGTSYNEQFF.

This clonotype was seen more than once but under ten times. The chain recombines TRBV7-9 with TRBJ1-2; the D gene is possibly TRBD1 (5 bases). Trimming left V 4 bases short and J 4 bases short, with 22 bases between. CDR1 and CDR2 (germline): SEHNR, FQNEAQ (reference sequence). The CDR3 spans 17 residues. Here the CDR3 reads CASSSNPGDHRSYGYTF. The CDR3 bases are TGTGCCAGCAGCTCCAACCCGGGGGACCATAGGAGCTATGGCTACACCTTC. The variable domain in full, completed from reference TRBV7-9 and TRBJ1-2, reads DTGVSQNPRHKITKRGQNVTFRCDPISEHNRLYWYRQTLGQGPEFLTYFQNEAQLEKSRLLSDRFSAERPKGSFSTLEIQRTEQGDSAMYLCASSSNPGDHRSYGYTFGSGTRLTVV.

This clonotype showed up just a few times. The chain joins TRBV25-1 to TRBJ2-1; 7 bases fit TRBD1. The CDR3 covers 16 residues. The J segment lost 3 bases and the V segment lost 1 base, leaving 6 bases of the junction unmatched. Germline V gene data show CDR1 as MGHDK and CDR2 as SYGVNS. The CDR3 nucleotides read TGTGCCAGCAGTGAATGGGGAACAGGGGACTACAATGAGCAGTTCTTC. This encodes CASSEWGTGDYNEQFF.

This clonotype was picked up a small number of times. The V gene is TRBV7-2, the J gene TRBJ2-3; possibly TRBD1 or TRBD2 for D (5 bases each). This CDR3 is built from 13 residues. V dropped 4 bases and J dropped 7 bases, with 12 bases sitting between them. From germline, CDR1 is SGHTA and CDR2 FQGNSA. The DNA of the CDR3 is TGTGCCAGCAGCTCCAGAGGGGAAAATACGCAGTATTTT. It is translated as CASSSRGENTQYF.

The genes are TRBV12-3 or TRBV12-4 and TRBJ2-2; 7 bases are shared with TRBD2. V shed 7 bases, J shed 6 bases, and the junction held 11 bases outside the gene matches. This CDR3 comprises 15 residues. This CDR3 is CASNIGGGVSGELFF. Written as DNA, the CDR3 is TGTGCCAGCAATATCGGGGGAGGGGTTTCCGGGGAGCTGTTTTTT.

This clonotype showed up just a few times. V usage is TRBV5-1 and J usage is TRBJ2-3; 10 bases agree with TRBD1. CDR3 length: 16 residues. J lost 1 base, V lost 2 bases, and 4 bases had no gene match. Germline V gene lookup returns CDR1 SGHRS and CDR2 YFSETQ. The CDR3 spells CASSFRQGAGTDTQYF. The CDR3 DNA is TGCGCCAGCAGCTTCAGACAGGGGGCCGGCACAGATACGCAGTATTTT.

In this sample, this clonotype turned up many times. The chain employs TRBV20-1 and TRBJ1-2; a possible D gene is TRBD1 (5 bases). The CDR3 spans 12 residues. V lost 3 bases, J lost 2 bases, and 7 bases lay in between. Germline assignment: CDR1 DFQATT and CDR2 SNEGSKA (reference sequence). The CDR3 sequence: CSARGQNYGYTF. The CDR3 coding sequence is TGCAGTGCTAGGGGGCAGAACTATGGCTACACCTTC.

The chain has TRBV12-5 and TRBJ2-5; TRBD2 agrees at 8 bases. This CDR3 has 17 residues. From germline, CDR1 is LGHNT and CDR2 FRNRAP. After removal of 1 base from V and 5 bases from J, the junction contained 12 bases not matched to a gene. CDR3 protein: CASGLDTSGAPKETQYF. The CDR3 DNA sequence: TGTGCTAGTGGTTTGGATACTAGCGGAGCTCCGAAGGAGACCCAGTACTTC.

The chain has TRBV30 and TRBJ2-5, with D perhaps matching TRBD1 or TRBD2 (5 bases each). CDR1 and CDR2 (germline): GTSNPN, SVGIG (reference sequence). This CDR3 comprises 13 residues. The V gene lost 3 bases and the J gene lost 5 bases, with 13 bases spanning the gap. The chain's CDR3 is CAWSRGVMETQYF. CDR3 nucleotide sequence: TGTGCCTGGAGCCGAGGGGTGATGGAGACCCAGTACTTC.